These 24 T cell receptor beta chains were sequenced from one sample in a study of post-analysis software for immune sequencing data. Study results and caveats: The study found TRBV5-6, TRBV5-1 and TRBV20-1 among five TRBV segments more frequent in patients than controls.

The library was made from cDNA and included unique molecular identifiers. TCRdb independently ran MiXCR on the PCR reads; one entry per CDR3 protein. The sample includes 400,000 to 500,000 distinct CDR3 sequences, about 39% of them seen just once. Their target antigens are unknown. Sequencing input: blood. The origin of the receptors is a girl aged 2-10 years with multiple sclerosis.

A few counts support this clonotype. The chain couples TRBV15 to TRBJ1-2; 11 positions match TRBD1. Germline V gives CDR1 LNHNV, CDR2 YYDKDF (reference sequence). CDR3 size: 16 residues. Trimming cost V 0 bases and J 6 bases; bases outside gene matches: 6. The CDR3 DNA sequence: TGTGCCACCAGCAGAGATAACCGGGACAGGGGGAATGGCTACACCTTC. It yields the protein CATSRDNRDRGNGYTF.

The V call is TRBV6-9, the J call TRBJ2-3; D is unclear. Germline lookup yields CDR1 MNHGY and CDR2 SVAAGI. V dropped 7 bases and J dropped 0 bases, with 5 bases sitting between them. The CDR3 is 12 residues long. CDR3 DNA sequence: TGTGCCAGCAAAGGTAGCACAGATACGCAGTATTTT. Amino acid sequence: CASKGSTDTQYF.

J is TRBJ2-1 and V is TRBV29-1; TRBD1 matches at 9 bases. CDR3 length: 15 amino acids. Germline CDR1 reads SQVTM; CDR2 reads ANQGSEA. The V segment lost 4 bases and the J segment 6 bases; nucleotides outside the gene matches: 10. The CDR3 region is CSVVDRQGDSNEQFF. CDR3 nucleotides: TGCAGCGTTGTCGATAGACAGGGGGACTCCAATGAGCAGTTCTTC.

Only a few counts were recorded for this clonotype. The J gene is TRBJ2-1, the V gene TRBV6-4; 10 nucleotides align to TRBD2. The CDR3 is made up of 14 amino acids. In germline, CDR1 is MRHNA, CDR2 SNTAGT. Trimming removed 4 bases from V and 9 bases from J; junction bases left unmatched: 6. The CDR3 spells CASSVTSGTSEQFF. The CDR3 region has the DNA TGTGCCAGCAGTGTCACTAGCGGGACAAGTGAGCAGTTCTTC.

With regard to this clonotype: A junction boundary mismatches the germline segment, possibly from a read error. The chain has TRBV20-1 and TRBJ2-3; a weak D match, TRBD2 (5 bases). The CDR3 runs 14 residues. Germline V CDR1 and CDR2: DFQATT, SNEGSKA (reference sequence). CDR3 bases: TGCAGTGCTAGCGGGGTCGTTAGCACAGATACGCGGTATTTT. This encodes CSASGVVSTDTRYF.

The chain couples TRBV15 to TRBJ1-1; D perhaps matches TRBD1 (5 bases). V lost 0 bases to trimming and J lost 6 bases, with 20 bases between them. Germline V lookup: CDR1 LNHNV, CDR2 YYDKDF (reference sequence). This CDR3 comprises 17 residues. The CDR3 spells CATSREGLEANPSEAFF. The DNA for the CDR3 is TGTGCCACCAGCAGAGAGGGGCTGGAGGCGAACCCTTCTGAAGCTTTCTTT. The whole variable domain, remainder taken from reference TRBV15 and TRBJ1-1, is DAMVIQNPRYQVTQFGKPVTLSCSQTLNHNVMYWYQQKSSQAPKLLFHYYDKDFNNEADTPDNFQSRRPNTSFCFLDIRSPGLGDTAMYLCATSREGLEANPSEAFFGQGTRLTVV.

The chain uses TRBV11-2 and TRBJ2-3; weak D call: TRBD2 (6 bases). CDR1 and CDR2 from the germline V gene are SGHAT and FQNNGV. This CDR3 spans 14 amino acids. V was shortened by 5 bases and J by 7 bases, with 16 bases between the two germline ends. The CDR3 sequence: CASSQGGTSNTQYF. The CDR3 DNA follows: TGTGCCAGCAGCCAGGGCGGGACTTCAAATACGCAGTATTTT.

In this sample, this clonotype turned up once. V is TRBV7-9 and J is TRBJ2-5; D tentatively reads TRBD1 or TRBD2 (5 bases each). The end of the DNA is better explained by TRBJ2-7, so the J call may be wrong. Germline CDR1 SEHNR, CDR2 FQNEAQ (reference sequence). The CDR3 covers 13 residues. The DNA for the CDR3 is TGTGCCAGCAGCGACGGGACGAGATACGAGCAGTACTTC. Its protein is CASSDGTRYEQYF.

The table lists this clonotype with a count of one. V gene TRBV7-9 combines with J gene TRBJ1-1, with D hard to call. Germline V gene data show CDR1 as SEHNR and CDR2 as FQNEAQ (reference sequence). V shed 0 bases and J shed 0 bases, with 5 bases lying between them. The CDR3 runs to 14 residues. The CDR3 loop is CASSLAVLNTEAFF. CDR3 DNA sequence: TGTGCCAGCAGCTTAGCAGTCTTGAACACTGAAGCTTTCTTT.

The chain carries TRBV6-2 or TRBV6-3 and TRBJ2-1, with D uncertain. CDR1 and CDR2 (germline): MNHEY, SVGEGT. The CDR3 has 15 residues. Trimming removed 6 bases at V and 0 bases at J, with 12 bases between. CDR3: CASSRIGSSYNEQFF. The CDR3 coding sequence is TGTGCCAGCAGCCGAATAGGAAGCTCCTACAATGAGCAGTTCTTC.

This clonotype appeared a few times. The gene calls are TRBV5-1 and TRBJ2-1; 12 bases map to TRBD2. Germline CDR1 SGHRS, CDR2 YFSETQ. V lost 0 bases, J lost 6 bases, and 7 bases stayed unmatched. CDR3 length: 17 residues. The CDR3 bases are TGCGCCAGCAGCTTGGATTGGCTAGCGGGAGGGCTCAATGAGCAGTTCTTC. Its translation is CASSLDWLAGGLNEQFF. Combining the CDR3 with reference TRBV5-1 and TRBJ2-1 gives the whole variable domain KAGVTQTPRYLIKTRGQQVTLSCSPISGHRSVSWYQQTPGQGLQFLFEYFSETQRNKGNFPGRFSGRQFSNSRSEMNVSTLELGDSALYLCASSLDWLAGGLNEQFFGPGTRLTVL.

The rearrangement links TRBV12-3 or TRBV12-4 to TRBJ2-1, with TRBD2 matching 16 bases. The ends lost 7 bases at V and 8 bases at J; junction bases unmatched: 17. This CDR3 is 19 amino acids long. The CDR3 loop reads CASNNEGLAGGPPRHEQFF. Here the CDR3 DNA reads TGTGCCAGCAACAATGAGGGACTAGCGGGGGGGCCCCCCAGGCATGAGCAGTTCTTC.

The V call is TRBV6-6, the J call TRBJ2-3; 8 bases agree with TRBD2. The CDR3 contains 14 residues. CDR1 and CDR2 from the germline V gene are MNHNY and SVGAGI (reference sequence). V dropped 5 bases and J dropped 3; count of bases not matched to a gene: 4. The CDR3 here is CASSETSETDTQYF. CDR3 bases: TGTGCCAGCAGTGAGACTAGCGAGACAGATACGCAGTATTTT.

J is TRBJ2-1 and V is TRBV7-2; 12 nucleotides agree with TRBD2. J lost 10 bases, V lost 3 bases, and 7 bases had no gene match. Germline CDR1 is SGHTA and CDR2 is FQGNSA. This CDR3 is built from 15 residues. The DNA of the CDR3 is TGTGCCAGCAGCTTTTCTAGCGGGGGGGCGCGGGAGCAGTTCTTC. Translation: CASSFSSGGAREQFF.

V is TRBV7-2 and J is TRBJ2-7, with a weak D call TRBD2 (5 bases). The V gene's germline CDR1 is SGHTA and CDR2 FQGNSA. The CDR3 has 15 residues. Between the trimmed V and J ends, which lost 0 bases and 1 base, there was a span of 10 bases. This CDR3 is CASSLAGVLSYEQYF. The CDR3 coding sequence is TGTGCCAGCAGCTTAGCGGGAGTACTGTCCTACGAGCAGTACTTC.

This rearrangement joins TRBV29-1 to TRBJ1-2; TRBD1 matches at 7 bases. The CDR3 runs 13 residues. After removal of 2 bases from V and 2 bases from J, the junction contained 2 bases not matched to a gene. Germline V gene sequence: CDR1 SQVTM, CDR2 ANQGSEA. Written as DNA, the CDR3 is TGCAGCGTTGAAAGGGACAGCAACTATGGCTACACCTTC. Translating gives CSVERDSNYGYTF. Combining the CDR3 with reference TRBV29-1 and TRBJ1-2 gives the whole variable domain SAVISQKPSRDICQRGTSLTIQCQVDSQVTMMFWYRQQPGQSLTLIATANQGSEATYESGFVIDKFPISRPNLTFSTLTVSNMSPEDSSIYLCSVERDSNYGYTFGSGTRLTVV.

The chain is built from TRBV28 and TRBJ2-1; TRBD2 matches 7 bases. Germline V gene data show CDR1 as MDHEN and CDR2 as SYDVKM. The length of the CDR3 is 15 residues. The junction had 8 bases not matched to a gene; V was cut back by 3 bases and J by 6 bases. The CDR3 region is CASSFFSGGINEQFF. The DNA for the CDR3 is TGTGCCAGCAGTTTTTTCTCGGGAGGTATCAATGAGCAGTTCTTC.

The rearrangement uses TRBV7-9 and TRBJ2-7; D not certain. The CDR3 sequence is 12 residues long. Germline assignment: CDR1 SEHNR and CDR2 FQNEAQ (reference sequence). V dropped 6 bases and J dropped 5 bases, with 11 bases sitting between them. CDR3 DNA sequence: TGTGCCAGCAGAGAGCCATCCCACGAGCAGTACTTC. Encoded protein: CASREPSHEQYF.

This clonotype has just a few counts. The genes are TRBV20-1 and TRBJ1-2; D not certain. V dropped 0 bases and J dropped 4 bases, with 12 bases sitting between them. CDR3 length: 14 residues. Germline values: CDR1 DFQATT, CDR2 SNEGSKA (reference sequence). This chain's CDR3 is CSARDLRASYGYTF. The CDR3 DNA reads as TGCAGTGCTAGAGATTTGAGGGCTTCCTATGGCTACACCTTC.

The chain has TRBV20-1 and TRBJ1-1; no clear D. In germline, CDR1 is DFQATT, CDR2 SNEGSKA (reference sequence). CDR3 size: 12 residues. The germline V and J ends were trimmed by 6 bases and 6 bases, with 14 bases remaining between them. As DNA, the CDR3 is TGCAGTGCCGGAGGGCGTGGCCCTGAAGCTTTCTTT. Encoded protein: CSAGGRGPEAFF.

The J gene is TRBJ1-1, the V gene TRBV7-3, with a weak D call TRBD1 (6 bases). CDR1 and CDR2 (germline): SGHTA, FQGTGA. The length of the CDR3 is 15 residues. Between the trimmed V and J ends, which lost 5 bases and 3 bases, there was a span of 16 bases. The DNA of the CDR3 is TGTGCCAGCAGCCGCTTGGGGGGCAGGGACACTGAAGCTTTCTTT. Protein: CASSRLGGRDTEAFF.

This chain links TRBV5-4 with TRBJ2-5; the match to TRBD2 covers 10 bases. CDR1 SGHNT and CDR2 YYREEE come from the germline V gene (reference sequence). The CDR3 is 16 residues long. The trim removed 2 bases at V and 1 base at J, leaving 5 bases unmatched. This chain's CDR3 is CASSLASGGAQETQYF. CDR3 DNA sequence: TGTGCCAGCAGCTTAGCGAGCGGGGGGGCCCAAGAGACCCAGTACTTC.

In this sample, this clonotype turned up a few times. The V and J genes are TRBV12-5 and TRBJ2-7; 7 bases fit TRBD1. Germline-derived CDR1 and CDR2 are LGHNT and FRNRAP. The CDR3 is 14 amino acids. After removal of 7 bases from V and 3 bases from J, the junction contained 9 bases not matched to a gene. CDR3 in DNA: TGTGCTAGTGCTCGGGACAGACTCTTCTACGAGCAGTACTTC. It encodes CASARDRLFYEQYF.

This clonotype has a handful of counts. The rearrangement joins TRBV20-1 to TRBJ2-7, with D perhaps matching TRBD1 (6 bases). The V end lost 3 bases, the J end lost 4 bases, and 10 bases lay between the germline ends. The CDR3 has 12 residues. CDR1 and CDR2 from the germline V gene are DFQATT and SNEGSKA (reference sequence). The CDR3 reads CSASLRGYEQYF. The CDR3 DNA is TGCAGTGCTAGCTTGAGGGGGTACGAGCAGTACTTC.